The clone carrying this TCR beta chain appeared many times. The antigen is not known. The sample is drawn from a study of T cells in Graves' hyperthyroidism and ophthalmopathy. TCR beta CDR3 region amplification was performed from RNA transcripts. The HTBI primer set drove a first-round RT-PCR of the TCR CDR3. TCRdb independently ran MiXCR on the multiplex PCR reads; one entry per CDR3 protein. Of hundreds of thousands of distinct CDR3 sequences in the sample, around 13% were seen once. The CDR3 loop spans 15 amino acids. V was cut by 4 bases and J by 3 bases, with 12 bases left in between. In germline, CDR1 is LGHDT, CDR2 YNNKEL (reference sequence). The study, taken as a whole, reports: Among thyroid clonotypes expanded above 0.001, most also appeared in blood.

This chain connects TRBV3-1 to TRBJ1-4, with a tentative D call TRBD1 (6 bases). This sequence was found in a woman between 18 and 29 years old with Graves' hyperthyroidism. The material sequenced was blood. CDR3 in amino acids: CASSPWDNSNEKLFF. For the CDR3, the DNA is TGTGCCAGCAGCCCTTGGGACAACTCTAATGAAAAACTGTTTTTT.